Detailed here is one TCR beta chain. Its target is not known. The record originates from a study of beta chain features in type 1 diabetes. What was sequenced were expressed TCRB transcripts, since all of the isolated RNA had been reverse transcribed. Sequencing was performed with immunoSEQ multiplex PCR; in TCRdb, only in-frame clones are kept and a portion is missing. There are 95,000 to 150,000 clones in the sample; less than 20% occur only once, and over 2% lies in the top ten. Findings and limits, study-wide: Among all four CD4+ subsets, Type 1 diabetes patients had TCRB CDR3s that were moderately but significantly shorter.

Germline CDR1 is MNHEY and CDR2 is SVGAGI. V lost 8 bases, J lost 3 bases, and 5 bases stayed unmatched. The CDR3 consists of 13 residues. The origin of this receptor is a man aged 25 to 40 with type 1 diabetes. The chain joins TRBV6-5 to TRBJ1-1; 8 bases map to TRBD1. Sequencing was done on a sample of central memory CD4+ T cells from blood. In nucleotides, the CDR3 is TGTGCCAGCGGGAGACAGGGGTACACTGAAGCTTTCTTT. The encoded protein is CASGRQGYTEAFF.